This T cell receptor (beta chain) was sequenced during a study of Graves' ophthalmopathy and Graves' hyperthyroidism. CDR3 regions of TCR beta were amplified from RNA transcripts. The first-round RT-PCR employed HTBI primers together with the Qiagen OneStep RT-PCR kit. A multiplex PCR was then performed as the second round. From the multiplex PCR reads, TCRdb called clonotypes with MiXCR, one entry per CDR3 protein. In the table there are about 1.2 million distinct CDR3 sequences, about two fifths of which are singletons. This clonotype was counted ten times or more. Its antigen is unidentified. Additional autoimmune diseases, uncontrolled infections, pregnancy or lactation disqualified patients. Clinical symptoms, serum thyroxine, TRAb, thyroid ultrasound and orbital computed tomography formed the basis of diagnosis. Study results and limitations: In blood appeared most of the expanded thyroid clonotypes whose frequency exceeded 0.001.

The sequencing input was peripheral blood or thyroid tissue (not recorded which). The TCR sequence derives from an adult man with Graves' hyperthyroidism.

CDR3 sequence (DNA): TGTGCCAGCTCCCCCGCGGGACTTTACGAGCAGTACTTC. It specifies CASSPAGLYEQYF. The chain uses TRBV7-9 and TRBJ2-7; TRBD2 is a possible D gene (6 bases). This CDR3 is 13 amino acids long. Germline-derived CDR1 and CDR2 are SEHNR and FQNEAQ (reference sequence). Trimming left V 8 bases short and J 4 bases short, with 15 bases between.